This passage covers 13 T cell receptor beta chains from one sample sequenced in a study of T cell responses to AZD1222 COVID-19 vaccine. The table came from immunoSEQ multiplex PCR; TCRdb's copy has only in-frame clones and leaves some out. Of some 150,000 clones in the sample, roughly nine tenths were seen once. Sequenced material: peripheral blood, taken 28 days after the second AZD1222 dose. Source of these receptors: an adult who received the AZD1222 COVID-19 vaccine.

This clone occurred once. The chain combines TRBV19 with TRBJ1-1, with TRBD1 matching over 8 bases. Trimming removed 6 bases from V and 12 bases from J; junction bases left unmatched: 21. The CDR3 is made up of 16 amino acids. Germline assignment: CDR1 LNHDA and CDR2 SQIVND (reference sequence). Here the CDR3 reads CASSPGTGYFIVEPFF. The CDR3 region has the DNA TGTGCCAGTAGCCCCGGGACAGGATATTTCATAGTCGAGCCTTTCTTT.

The rearrangement joins TRBV28 to TRBJ1-5, with 7 bases that match TRBD1. The CDR3 has 17 amino acids. Losses at the gene ends were 6 bases for V and 0 bases for J; bases not matched to a gene: 11. CDR1 MDHEN and CDR2 SYDVKM come from the germline V gene. In nucleotides, the CDR3 is TGTGCCAGCAGCCCGATTGACAGGGTCGATAGCAATCAGCCCCAGCATTTT. Translating it yields CASSPIDRVDSNQPQHF.

V is TRBV4-1 and J is TRBJ2-3; D tentatively reads TRBD1 or TRBD2 (5 bases each). Trimming cost V 2 bases and J 2 bases, with 14 bases left between them. CDR3 length: 16 residues. Per the germline V gene, CDR1 is MGHRA and CDR2 is YSYEKL. The CDR3 DNA reads as TGCGCCAGCAGCCAACTCCCGGGACCTGTCACAGATACGCAGTATTTT. Its protein product is CASSQLPGPVTDTQYF.

The chain recombines TRBV18 with TRBJ1-6; maybe TRBD1 (5 bases). In germline, CDR1 is KGHSH, CDR2 LQKENI. V lost 3 bases to trimming and J lost 5 bases, with 11 bases between them. This CDR3 contains 15 residues. As DNA, the CDR3 is TGTGCCAGCTCACCGGGACGGAGGAATAATTCACCCCTCCACTTT. As protein: CASSPGRRNNSPLHF.

The CDR3: CASSIPTGTTEAFF. CDR3 nucleotide sequence: TGTGCCAGTAGTATCCCGACAGGGACAACTGAAGCTTTCTTT. J is TRBJ1-1 and V is TRBV19, with 7 nucleotides matching TRBD1. CDR3 size: 14 residues. Germline-derived CDR1 and CDR2 are LNHDA and SQIVND (reference sequence). The J segment lost 5 bases and the V segment lost 3 bases, leaving 6 bases of the junction unmatched.

The chain recombines TRBV4-2 with TRBJ2-7, with D possibly TRBD2 on 6 matching bases. Germline CDR1 LGHNA, CDR2 YNFKEQ. V lost 3 bases, J lost 2 bases, and 14 bases lay in between. This CDR3 comprises 15 residues. The CDR3 DNA is TGTGCCAGCAGCCAGGACGGGAGTGTAACCTACGAGCAGTACTTC. Residues: CASSQDGSVTYEQYF.

The rearrangement uses TRBV12-1 and TRBJ1-2. TRBV12-1 is noted as a pseudogene. This CDR3 has 14 amino acids. CDR3 coding DNA: TGTGCCAGCAGCTCTTTTTACTCCAAATATGGCTACACCTTC. Translating it yields CASSSFYSKYGYTF.

DNA for the CDR3: TGTGCCAGCTCACCTTCTGAGGCTAGCGGGAGATACGAGCAGTACTTC. Translated, it gives CASSPSEASGRYEQYF. This chain joins TRBV18 and TRBJ2-7, with 10 bases lining up with TRBD2. This CDR3 region has 16 residues. Trimming removed 3 bases from V and 4 bases from J; junction bases left unmatched: 9. The germline V gene has CDR1 KGHSH and CDR2 LQKENI.

The V gene is TRBV3-1 (or the pseudogene TRBV3-2), the J gene TRBJ2-1, with 11 bases fitting TRBD2. This CDR3 is built from 17 residues. From germline, CDR1 is LGHDT and CDR2 YNNKEL (reference sequence). Trimming removed 4 bases from V and 7 bases from J; junction bases left unmatched: 12. The CDR3 DNA reads TGTGCCAGCAGCCTTCGGGTAGCGGGAGGGTGGGGTAATGAGCAGTTCTTC. This codes for CASSLRVAGGWGNEQFF.

This rearrangement joins TRBV29-1 to TRBJ2-5, with no clear D. Trimming took 7 bases from V and 5 from J, leaving 26 bases between them. The CDR3 contains 16 residues. CDR1 SQVTM and CDR2 ANQGSEA come from the germline V gene. CDR3 bases: TGCAGCGCCGAAGGGCGCAGGAAGAAAAGAGGCGAGACCCAGTACTTC. Translated: CSAEGRRKKRGETQYF.

The J gene is TRBJ2-7, the V gene TRBV10-3, with 9 bases aligning to TRBD1. The CDR3 is made up of 17 amino acids. Germline lookup yields CDR1 ENHRY and CDR2 SYGVKD. With V trimmed by 2 bases and J by 2 bases, 10 bases remained unmatched. Here the CDR3 reads CAISETGQGRGPYEQYF. The CDR3 bases are TGTGCCATCAGTGAGACCGGACAGGGGAGGGGCCCCTACGAGCAGTACTTC.

The chain employs TRBV4-2 and TRBJ2-7; D possibly corresponds to TRBD2 (6 bases). Germline CDR1 and CDR2: LGHNA and YNFKEQ. The length of the CDR3 is 13 residues. With 1 base removed from V and 6 bases from J, the gap between germline ends came to 10 bases. The CDR3: CASSQVLSGEQYF. CDR3 sequence (DNA): TGTGCCAGCAGCCAAGTTCTTAGCGGCGAGCAGTACTTC.

This chain joins TRBV18 and TRBJ1-5; tentative D call: TRBD1 (6 bases). With 2 bases removed from V and 3 bases from J, the gap between germline ends came to 8 bases. The CDR3 contains 14 residues. CDR1 and CDR2 (germline): KGHSH, LQKENI. CDR3 in amino acids: CASSPGGPNQPQHF. The CDR3, as DNA: TGTGCCAGCTCACCAGGGGGCCCCAATCAGCCCCAGCATTTT. Supplemented by reference TRBV18 and TRBJ1-5, the full variable domain reads NAGVMQNPRHLVRRRGQEARLRCSPMKGHSHVYWYRQLPEEGLKFMVYLQKENIIDESGMPKERFSAEFPKEGPSILRIQQVVRGDSAAYFCASSPGGPNQPQHFGDGTRLSIL.